Reported below is one TCR beta chain. Its antigen is as yet unknown. This CDR3 has 16 amino acids. The germline gives CDR1 SGHAT, CDR2 FQNNGV. J was trimmed by 1 base and V by 5 bases; bases with no gene match: 8. This record belongs to a study of shared clonotypes between healthy human individuals. Overall study results and limits: It was observed that 5% to 6% of naive CD4 clonotypes were shared across several donors. Memory subsets had estimated richness that was generally smaller than that of naive subsets.

Assay: immunoSEQ multiplex PCR; the TCRdb copy retains only in-frame clones and omits some. The sample has under 300,000 clones; 65% are singletons. What was sequenced was memory CD4+ T cells sorted from blood. Subset: CD45RA-negative fraction. The source is a man aged 25 to 40 in good health. This rearrangement joins TRBV11-2 to TRBJ2-4; 7 nucleotides match TRBD1. CDR3: CASSPRQGGAKNIQYF. CDR3 sequence (DNA): TGTGCCAGCAGCCCGAGACAGGGTGGGGCCAAAAACATTCAGTACTTC.